This paragraph covers one TCR beta chain sequence. The antigen remains unidentified. The data stem from a study of T cells after posttransplantation cyclophosphamide. A marrow graft followed busulfan-fludarabine conditioning, with cyclophosphamide on days +3 and +4. The V gene's germline CDR1 is SEHNR and CDR2 FQNEAQ (reference sequence). The CDR3 is made up of 14 amino acids. After removal of 5 bases from V and 3 bases from J, the junction contained 4 bases not matched to a gene. This table comes from immunoSEQ multiplex PCR, and its TCRdb copy is limited to in-frame clones, with some not included. This table has roughly 3,200 clones, around 85% appearing once. General observations from the study: Donor-recipient repertoire similarity was low at 1-2 months, rising over year one. Skin or GI-infiltrating T cells shared few TRB sequences with blood. After PTCy, TRB diversity resembled that of CNI/methotrexate controls.

The receptor comes from a female patient in her fifties who received an allogeneic stem cell transplant from an unrelated donor, was CMV-positive, and had acute and chronic GVHD. Some T cells may arise from the graft donor. The sequences come from PBMCs, collected after allogeneic stem cell transplant with posttransplant cyclophosphamide. The rearrangement links TRBV7-9 to TRBJ1-2, with TRBD1 matching over 9 bases. The CDR3 protein is CASSTRTGDYGYTF. CDR3 DNA sequence: TGTGCCAGCAGCACAAGGACAGGGGACTATGGCTACACCTTC.